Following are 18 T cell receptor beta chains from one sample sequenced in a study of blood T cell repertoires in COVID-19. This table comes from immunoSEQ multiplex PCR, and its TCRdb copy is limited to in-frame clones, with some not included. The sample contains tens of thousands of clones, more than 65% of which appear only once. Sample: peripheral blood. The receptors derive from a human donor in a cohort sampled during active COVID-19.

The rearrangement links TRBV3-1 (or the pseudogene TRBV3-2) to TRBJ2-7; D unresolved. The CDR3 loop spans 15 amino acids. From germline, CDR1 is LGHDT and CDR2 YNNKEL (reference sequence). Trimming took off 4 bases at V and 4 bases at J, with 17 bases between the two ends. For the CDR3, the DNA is TGTGCCAGCAGCCCCTCGGTCGGCGGTGTATACGAGCAGTACTTC. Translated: CASSPSVGGVYEQYF.

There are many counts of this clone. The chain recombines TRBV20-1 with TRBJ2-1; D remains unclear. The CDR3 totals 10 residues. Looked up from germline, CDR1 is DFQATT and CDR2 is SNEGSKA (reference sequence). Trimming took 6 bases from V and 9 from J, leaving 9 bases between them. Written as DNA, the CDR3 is TGCAGTGCAGAGCGAGGTGAGCAGTTCTTC. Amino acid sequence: CSAERGEQFF.

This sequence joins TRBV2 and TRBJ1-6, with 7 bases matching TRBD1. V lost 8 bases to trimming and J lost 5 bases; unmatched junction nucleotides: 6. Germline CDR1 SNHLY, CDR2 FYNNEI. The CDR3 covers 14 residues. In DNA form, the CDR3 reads TGTGCCAGCCTCCGGGACAGACATAATTCACCCCTCCACTTT. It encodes CASLRDRHNSPLHF.

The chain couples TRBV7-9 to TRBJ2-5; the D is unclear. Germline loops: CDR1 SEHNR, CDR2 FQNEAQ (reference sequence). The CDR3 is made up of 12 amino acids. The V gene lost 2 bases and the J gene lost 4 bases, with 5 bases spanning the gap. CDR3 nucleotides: TGTGCCAGCAGCTTATCAGGAGAGACCCAGTACTTC. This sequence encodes CASSLSGETQYF.

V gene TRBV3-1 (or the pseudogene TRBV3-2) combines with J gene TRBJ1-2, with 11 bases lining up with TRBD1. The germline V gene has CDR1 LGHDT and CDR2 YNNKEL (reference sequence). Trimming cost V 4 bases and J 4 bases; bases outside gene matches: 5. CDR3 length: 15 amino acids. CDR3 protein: CASSLRTGGGYGYTF. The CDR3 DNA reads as TGTGCCAGCAGCCTCAGGACAGGGGGCGGCTATGGCTACACCTTC.

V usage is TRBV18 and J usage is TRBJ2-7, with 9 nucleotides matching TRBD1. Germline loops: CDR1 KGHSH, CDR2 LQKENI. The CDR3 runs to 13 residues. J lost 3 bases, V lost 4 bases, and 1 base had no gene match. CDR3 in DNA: TGTGCCAGCTCACTGGGACAGGGCTACGAGCAGTACTTC. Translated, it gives CASSLGQGYEQYF.

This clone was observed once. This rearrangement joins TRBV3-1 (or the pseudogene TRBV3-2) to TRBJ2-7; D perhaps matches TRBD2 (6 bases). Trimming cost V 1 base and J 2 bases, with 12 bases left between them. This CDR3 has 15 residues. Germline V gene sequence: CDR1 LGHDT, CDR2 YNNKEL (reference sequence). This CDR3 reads CASSQVALATYEQYF. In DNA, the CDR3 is TGTGCCAGCAGCCAAGTTGCACTAGCAACCTACGAGCAGTACTTC.

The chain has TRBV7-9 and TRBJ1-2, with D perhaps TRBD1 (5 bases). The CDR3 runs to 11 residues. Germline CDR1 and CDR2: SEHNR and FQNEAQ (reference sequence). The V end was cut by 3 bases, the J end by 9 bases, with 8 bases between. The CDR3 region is CASSLEGSYTF. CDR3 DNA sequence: TGTGCCAGCAGCTTGGAGGGGAGCTACACCTTC.

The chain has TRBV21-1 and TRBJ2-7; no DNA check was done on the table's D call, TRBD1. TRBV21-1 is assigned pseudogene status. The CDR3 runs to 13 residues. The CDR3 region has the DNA TGTGCCAGCAGCAAAGGGACAGGAACCGAGCAGTACTTC. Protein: CASSKGTGTEQYF.

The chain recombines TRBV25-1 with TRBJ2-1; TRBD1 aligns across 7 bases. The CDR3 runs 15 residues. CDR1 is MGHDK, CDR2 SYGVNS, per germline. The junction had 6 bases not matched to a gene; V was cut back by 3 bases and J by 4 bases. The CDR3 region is CASSDIWDRYNEQFF. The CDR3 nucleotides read TGTGCCAGCAGTGATATCTGGGACAGATACAATGAGCAGTTCTTC.

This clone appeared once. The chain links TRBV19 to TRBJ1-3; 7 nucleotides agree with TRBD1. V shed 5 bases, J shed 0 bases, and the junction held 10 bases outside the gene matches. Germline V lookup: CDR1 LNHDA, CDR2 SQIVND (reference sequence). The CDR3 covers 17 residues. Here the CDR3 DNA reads TGTGCCAGTAGTGCGAAACAGGGGTCTTTCTCTGGAAACACCATATATTTT. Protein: CASSAKQGSFSGNTIYF.

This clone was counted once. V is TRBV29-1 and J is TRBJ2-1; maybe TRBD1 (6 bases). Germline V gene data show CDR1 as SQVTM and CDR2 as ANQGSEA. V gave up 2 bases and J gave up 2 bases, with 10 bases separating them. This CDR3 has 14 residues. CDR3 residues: CSVERDRTYNEQFF. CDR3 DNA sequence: TGCAGCGTTGAACGTGACAGGACCTACAATGAGCAGTTCTTC.

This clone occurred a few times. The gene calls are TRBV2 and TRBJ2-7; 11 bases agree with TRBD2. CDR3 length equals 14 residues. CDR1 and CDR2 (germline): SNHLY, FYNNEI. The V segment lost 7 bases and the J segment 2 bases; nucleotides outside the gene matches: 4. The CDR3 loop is CASTGTSGTYEQYF. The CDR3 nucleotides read TGTGCCAGCACCGGGACTAGCGGAACCTACGAGCAGTACTTC.

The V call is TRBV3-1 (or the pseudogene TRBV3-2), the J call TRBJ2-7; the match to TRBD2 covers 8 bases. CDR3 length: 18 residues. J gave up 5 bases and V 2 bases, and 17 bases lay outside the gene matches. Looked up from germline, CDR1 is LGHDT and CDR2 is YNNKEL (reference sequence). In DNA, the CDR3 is TGTGCCAGCAGCCAAAGTTCAGCGGGAGAGCCTTATATCGACGAGCAGTACTTC. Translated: CASSQSSAGEPYIDEQYF.

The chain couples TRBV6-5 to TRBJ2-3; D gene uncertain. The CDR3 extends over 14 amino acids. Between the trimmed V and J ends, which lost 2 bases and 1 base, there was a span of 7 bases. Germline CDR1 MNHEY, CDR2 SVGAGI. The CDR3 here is CASSYDQGTDTQYF. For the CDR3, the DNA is TGTGCCAGCAGTTACGATCAGGGCACAGATACGCAGTATTTT.

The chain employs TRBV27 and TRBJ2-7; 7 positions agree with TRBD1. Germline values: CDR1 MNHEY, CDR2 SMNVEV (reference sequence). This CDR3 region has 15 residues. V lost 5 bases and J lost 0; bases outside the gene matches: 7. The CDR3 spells CASSGLRDSSYEQYF. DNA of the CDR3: TGTGCCAGCAGTGGCCTCCGGGACAGCTCCTACGAGCAGTACTTC.

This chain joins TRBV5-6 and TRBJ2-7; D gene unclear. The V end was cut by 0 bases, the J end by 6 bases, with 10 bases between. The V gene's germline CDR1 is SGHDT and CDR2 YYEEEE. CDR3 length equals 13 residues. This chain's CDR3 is CASSLGASAEQYF. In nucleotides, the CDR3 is TGTGCCAGCAGCTTGGGGGCCTCGGCCGAGCAGTACTTC.

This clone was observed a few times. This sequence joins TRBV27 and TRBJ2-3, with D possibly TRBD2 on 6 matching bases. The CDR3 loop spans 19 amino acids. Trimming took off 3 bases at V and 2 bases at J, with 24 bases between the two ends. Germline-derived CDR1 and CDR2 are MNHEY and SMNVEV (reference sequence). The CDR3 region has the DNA TGTGCCAGCAGTTTTCTCCAAGGCGACTCTAGCGCGAACACAGATACGCAGTATTTT. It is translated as CASSFLQGDSSANTDTQYF.